Presented here are 28 T cell receptor beta chains from one specimen sequenced in a study of T-cell reconstitution after alpha-beta-depleted transplantation in children. Preparation of the TCRbeta library involved a method that used unique molecular identifiers. One entry per CDR3 protein results from TCRdb running MiXCR on the PCR reads. The sample lists some 500,000 distinct CDR3 sequences; roughly 18% were seen once. Sequencing used PBMCs from the stem cell graft donor, obtained from the stem cell graft. These TCRs come from a human donor who donated a stem cell graft to a child with acute lymphoblastic leukemia.

This clonotype has only a few counts. The chain uses TRBV25-1 and TRBJ2-7, with D perhaps given as TRBD1 or TRBD2 (5 bases each). The CDR3 is 14 amino acids. Germline lookup yields CDR1 MGHDK and CDR2 SYGVNS. The V and J ends lost 4 bases and 0 bases respectively, with 10 bases between them. The CDR3 region is CASSGWDLSYEQYF. In DNA form, the CDR3 reads TGTGCCAGCAGTGGATGGGACCTCTCCTACGAGCAGTACTTC.

The chain recombines TRBV20-1 with TRBJ1-2, with 8 bases that match TRBD1. Germline trimming cut 1 base from V and 6 bases from J; bases unmatched to any gene: 4. CDR1 and CDR2 (germline): DFQATT, SNEGSKA (reference sequence). The CDR3 runs 13 residues. The CDR3 region is CSARVARGHGYTF. The DNA for the CDR3 is TGCAGTGCTAGAGTCGCCAGGGGGCATGGCTACACCTTC.

The chain combines TRBV6-1 with TRBJ1-1, with unresolved D. The CDR3 extends over 13 amino acids. Trimming removed 6 bases at V and 0 bases at J, with 8 bases between. Germline V gene sequence: CDR1 MNHNS, CDR2 SASEGT. The DNA of the CDR3 is TGTGCCAGCAGCTGGGAGATGAACACTGAAGCTTTCTTT. This sequence encodes CASSWEMNTEAFF.

This clonotype was recorded a few times. CDR3: CSALRREGPDTQYF. The CDR3 DNA sequence: TGCAGTGCCCTCAGGCGGGAGGGCCCGGATACGCAGTATTTT. V is TRBV20-1 and J is TRBJ2-3, with 9 bases fitting TRBD2. Germline CDR1 reads DFQATT; CDR2 reads SNEGSKA (reference sequence). The CDR3 is made up of 14 amino acids. J was trimmed by 6 bases and V by 6 bases; bases with no gene match: 10.

The sample holds a few counts of this clonotype. This chain connects TRBV6-5 to TRBJ1-1; the D gene is possibly TRBD1 (5 bases). CDR1 is MNHEY, CDR2 SVGAGI, per germline. The CDR3 totals 14 residues. Trimming left V 2 bases short and J 7 bases short, with 14 bases between. The CDR3 DNA reads as TGTGCCAGCAGTTACAGGGGACGGATACATGAAGCTTTCTTT. As protein: CASSYRGRIHEAFF.

This clonotype was observed a handful of times. The V gene is TRBV12-3 or TRBV12-4, the J gene TRBJ2-1; 8 bases are shared with TRBD2. The length of the CDR3 is 15 residues. The J segment lost 8 bases and the V segment lost 2 bases, leaving 8 bases of the junction unmatched. The CDR3 sequence is CASSLLAGRWDEQFF. In DNA, the CDR3 is TGTGCCAGCAGTTTACTAGCGGGCCGTTGGGATGAGCAGTTCTTC.

This clonotype was counted between two and nine times. This rearrangement joins TRBV20-1 to TRBJ2-3, with D tentatively TRBD1 or TRBD2 (5 bases each). CDR1 is DFQATT, CDR2 SNEGSKA, per germline (reference sequence). The V gene lost 1 base and the J gene lost 2 bases, with 13 bases spanning the gap. This CDR3 comprises 15 residues. The CDR3: CSARGDPVNTDTQYF. In DNA, the CDR3 is TGCAGTGCTAGAGGGGACCCGGTCAACACAGATACGCAGTATTTT.

This clonotype was seen many times. The chain has TRBV2 and TRBJ2-7; no reliable D call. V lost 4 bases and J lost 3, with 1 base in between. Germline assignment: CDR1 SNHLY and CDR2 FYNNEI. The CDR3 covers 10 residues. The CDR3 sequence is CASSGYEQYF. The DNA for the CDR3 is TGTGCCAGCAGTGGCTACGAGCAGTACTTC.

This clonotype was observed a few times. V is TRBV5-1 and J is TRBJ2-1; 10 nucleotides agree with TRBD2. This CDR3 is built from 15 residues. Germline loops: CDR1 SGHRS, CDR2 YFSETQ. Unmatched junction bases numbered 6, after V lost 0 bases and J lost 9 bases. The CDR3 coding sequence is TGCGCCAGCAGCTTGGGAGCGGGAGGGCCCGTTGAGCAGTTCTTC. Protein sequence: CASSLGAGGPVEQFF.

This clonotype came up a few times. The CDR3: CASSSIAGRNTEAFF. For the CDR3, the DNA is TGTGCCAGCAGCTCTATCGCAGGGAGGAACACTGAAGCTTTCTTT. The chain has TRBV5-4 and TRBJ1-1; D perhaps matches TRBD1 (5 bases). The CDR3 length is 15 residues. The germline gives CDR1 SGHNT, CDR2 YYREEE (reference sequence). Between the trimmed V and J ends, which lost 3 bases and 1 base, there was a span of 13 bases.

Only a few counts were recorded for this clonotype. V usage is TRBV9 and J usage is TRBJ2-2; 9 bases map to TRBD2. Germline CDR1 is SGDLS and CDR2 is YYNGEE. The CDR3 length is 16 residues. The J segment lost 2 bases and the V segment lost 3 bases, leaving 5 bases of the junction unmatched. The CDR3, as DNA: TGTGCCAGCAGCGATACTAGCGGGCTTAACACCGGGGAGCTGTTTTTT. Protein product: CASSDTSGLNTGELFF. Variable domain in full (rest from reference TRBV9 and TRBJ2-2): DSGVTQTPKHLITATGQRVTLRCSPRSGDLSVYWYQQSLDQGLQFLIQYYNGEERAKGNILERFSAQQFPDLHSELNLSSLELGDSALYFCASSDTSGLNTGELFFGEGSRLTVL.

The rearrangement joins TRBV5-1 to TRBJ2-5, with 9 positions matching TRBD1. The germline gives CDR1 SGHRS, CDR2 YFSETQ. Trimming at V came to 5 bases and at J to 1 base, leaving 6 bases not matched to a gene. CDR3 length: 15 amino acids. CDR3 in amino acids: CASRRTGDPQETQYF. CDR3 DNA sequence: TGCGCCAGCAGAAGGACAGGGGATCCCCAAGAGACCCAGTACTTC.

The chain carries TRBV27 and TRBJ1-2, with TRBD1 identical over 10 bases. With 6 bases clipped from V and 4 bases from J, the junction kept 8 bases outside the gene matches. Per the germline V gene, CDR1 is MNHEY and CDR2 is SMNVEV (reference sequence). The CDR3 is 15 amino acids. This CDR3 is CASSLGQGSGYGYTF. The CDR3 bases are TGTGCCAGCAGCCTGGGACAGGGGTCCGGCTATGGCTACACCTTC.

This clonotype was seen a few times. The chain links TRBV5-1 to TRBJ2-7; D perhaps matches TRBD2 (6 bases). The CDR3 has 15 amino acids. The germline V gene has CDR1 SGHRS and CDR2 YFSETQ. The ends were cut back, 0 bases at V and 6 bases at J, with 16 bases in the middle. The CDR3 coding sequence is TGCGCCAGCAGCTTGGTCGGGGGTGAGCTGGGCGAGCAGTACTTC. This encodes CASSLVGGELGEQYF.

The V gene is TRBV13, the J gene TRBJ2-1; 9 nucleotides match TRBD2. Germline trimming cut 5 bases from V and 9 bases from J; bases unmatched to any gene: 8. Per the germline V gene, CDR1 is PRHDT and CDR2 is FYEKMQ (reference sequence). CDR3 size: 14 residues. For the CDR3, the DNA is TGTGCCAGCAGCCCGGGTCCGACTAGCGGTGAGCAGTTCTTC. Amino acid sequence: CASSPGPTSGEQFF.

Only a few counts were recorded for this clonotype. The V gene is TRBV6-9, the J gene TRBJ2-2; weak D call: TRBD2 (5 bases). This CDR3 region has 21 residues. CDR1 is MNHGY, CDR2 SVAAGI, per germline. V was pared by 1 base and J by 0 bases, with 24 bases between. In DNA, the CDR3 is TGTGCCAGCAGTTATTTCCGGGGAACCCGGCTCGCGGTCTCGAACACCGGGGAGCTGTTTTTT. As protein: CASSYFRGTRLAVSNTGELFF.

This clonotype has more than one count but fewer than ten. The CDR3 sequence: CASSSDRIVRNTEAFF. The CDR3 DNA follows: TGTGCCAGCAGCTCCGACAGGATTGTGAGGAACACTGAAGCTTTCTTT. V is TRBV7-9 and J is TRBJ1-1; D may be TRBD1 (6 bases). Between the trimmed V and J ends, which lost 4 bases and 1 base, there was a span of 16 bases. Germline CDR1 reads SEHNR; CDR2 reads FQNEAQ (reference sequence). The CDR3 is 16 amino acids.

The V call is TRBV20-1, the J call TRBJ2-1; D is unclear. The CDR3 totals 13 residues. V shed 0 bases and J shed 7 bases, with 10 bases lying between them. Germline V lookup: CDR1 DFQATT, CDR2 SNEGSKA (reference sequence). CDR3 sequence reads: CSARDGTFNEQFF. Written as DNA, the CDR3 is TGCAGTGCTAGAGATGGCACTTTTAATGAGCAGTTCTTC.

The chain employs TRBV24-1 and TRBJ2-5, with D uncertain. The V end lost 3 bases, the J end lost 1 base, and 11 bases lay between the germline ends. The germline V gene encodes CDR1 KGHDR and CDR2 SFDVKD. The CDR3 runs 15 residues. The CDR3 reads CATSDPSEGQETQYF. Here the CDR3 DNA reads TGTGCCACCAGTGATCCCTCGGAAGGCCAAGAGACCCAGTACTTC.

The J gene is TRBJ2-2, the V gene TRBV3-1; TRBD1 matches 7 bases. CDR3 length equals 14 residues. J was trimmed by 9 bases and V by 4 bases; bases with no gene match: 8. Germline CDR1 and CDR2: LGHDT and YNNKEL (reference sequence). The CDR3 DNA reads TGTGCCAGCAGCCGACAGGGTAGAGCCCGGGAGCTGTTTTTT. Encoded protein: CASSRQGRARELFF.

This clonotype was seen a handful of times. The rearrangement links TRBV20-1 to TRBJ2-3; possible D gene TRBD1, 6 bases. Germline CDR1 and CDR2: DFQATT and SNEGSKA (reference sequence). Trimming pared 4 bases from V and 2 bases from J, leaving 13 bases between. CDR3 length: 14 residues. Here the CDR3 reads CSAIRGGPTDTQYF. The DNA of the CDR3 is TGCAGTGCTATAAGAGGGGGACCCACAGATACGCAGTATTTT.

Notes on this clonotype: The junction shows a germline mismatch at one end, possibly a read error. The chain joins TRBV3-1 to TRBJ2-7; D perhaps matches TRBD2 (6 bases). From germline, CDR1 is LGHDT and CDR2 YNNKEL (reference sequence). This CDR3 region has 17 residues. CDR3 amino acids: CACSQDPGVVGGGPSTF. The CDR3 nucleotides are TGTGCCTGCAGCCAAGATCCGGGGGTGGTAGGTGGAGGGCCATCGACCTTC.

This clonotype was recorded a few times. V gene TRBV4-1 combines with J gene TRBJ2-4, with 7 bases fitting TRBD1. V was clipped by 8 bases and J by 6 bases; unmatched bases: 13. The CDR3 sequence is 15 residues long. Germline values: CDR1 MGHRA, CDR2 YSYEKL. CDR3 in amino acids: CASGLGGADSNIQYF. The DNA for the CDR3 is TGCGCCAGCGGGCTAGGGGGCGCGGATTCAAACATTCAGTACTTC.

The chain employs TRBV6-1 and TRBJ2-7; 11 bases align to TRBD2. Looked up from germline, CDR1 is MNHNS and CDR2 is SASEGT. After removal of 6 bases from V and 3 bases from J, the junction contained 10 bases not matched to a gene. The CDR3 is 16 residues long. CDR3: CASRGWVAGGNYEQYF. CDR3 coding DNA: TGTGCCAGCAGAGGGTGGGTAGCGGGAGGGAACTACGAGCAGTACTTC.

This clonotype was recorded a few times. This rearrangement joins TRBV2 to TRBJ1-5; weak D call: TRBD1 (5 bases). Germline V lookup: CDR1 SNHLY, CDR2 FYNNEI. Trimming shortened V by 7 bases and J by 4 bases, and 17 bases separated the two germline ends. There are 15 residues in the CDR3. The CDR3 DNA sequence: TGTGCCAGCACCCGGGACGGGAGGTTAAATCAGCCCCAGCATTTT. Its protein product is CASTRDGRLNQPQHF.

The chain recombines TRBV18 with TRBJ2-5; 10 bases agree with TRBD2. The V segment lost 0 bases and the J segment 5 bases; nucleotides outside the gene matches: 6. The V gene's germline CDR1 is KGHSH and CDR2 LQKENI. The CDR3 sequence is 16 residues long. In nucleotides, the CDR3 is TGTGCCAGCTCACCACCGGCTAGCGGGAGAGGGGAGACCCAGTACTTC. Amino acid sequence: CASSPPASGRGETQYF.

This clonotype turned up a few times. This rearrangement joins TRBV20-1 to TRBJ2-7; TRBD2 is a possible D gene (5 bases). Germline lookup yields CDR1 DFQATT and CDR2 SNEGSKA (reference sequence). The V gene lost 1 base and the J gene lost 2 bases, with 18 bases spanning the gap. The CDR3 has 16 residues. Here the CDR3 reads CSARAAGLPIPYEQYF. The CDR3 DNA follows: TGCAGTGCTAGAGCCGCTGGACTCCCCATTCCCTACGAGCAGTACTTC.

This sequence joins TRBV12-3 or TRBV12-4 and TRBJ2-2; TRBD2 might be the D (5 bases). The CDR3 contains 14 residues. V dropped 4 bases and J dropped 9 bases, with 15 bases sitting between them. The CDR3 region is CASSSPGWRRELFF. The CDR3 DNA follows: TGTGCCAGCAGTTCCCCGGGGTGGCGTAGGGAGCTGTTTTTT.